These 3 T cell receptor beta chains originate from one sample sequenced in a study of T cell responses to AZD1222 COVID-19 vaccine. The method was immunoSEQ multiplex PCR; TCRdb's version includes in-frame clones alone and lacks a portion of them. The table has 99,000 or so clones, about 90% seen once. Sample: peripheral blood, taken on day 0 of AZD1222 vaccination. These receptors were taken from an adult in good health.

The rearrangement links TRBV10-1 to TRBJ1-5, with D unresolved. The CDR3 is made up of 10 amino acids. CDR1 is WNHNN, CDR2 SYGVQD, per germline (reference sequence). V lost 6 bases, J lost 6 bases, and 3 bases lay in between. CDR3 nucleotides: TGCGCCAGCAGGCGTCAGCCCCAGCATTTT. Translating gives CASRRQPQHF.

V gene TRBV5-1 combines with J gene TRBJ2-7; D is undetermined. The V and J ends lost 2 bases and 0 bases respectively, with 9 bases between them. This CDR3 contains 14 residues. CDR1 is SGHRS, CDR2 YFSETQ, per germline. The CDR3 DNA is TGCGCCAGCAGCTTCAGTGGGGTCTCCTACGAGCAGTACTTC. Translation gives CASSFSGVSYEQYF.

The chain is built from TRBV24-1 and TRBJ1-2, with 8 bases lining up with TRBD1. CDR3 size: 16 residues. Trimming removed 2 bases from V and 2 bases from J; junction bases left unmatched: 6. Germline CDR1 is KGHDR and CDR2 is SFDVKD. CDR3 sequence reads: CATSDSTGARNYGYTF. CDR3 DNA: TGTGCCACCAGTGATTCGACAGGGGCCCGAAACTATGGCTACACCTTC.